This is a list of T cell receptor beta chains from one sample in a study of blood T cell repertoires in COVID-19. Sequencing was performed with immunoSEQ multiplex PCR; in TCRdb, only in-frame clones are kept and a portion is missing. The repertoire holds fewer than 55,000 clones, with around 81% as singletons. Input material: peripheral blood. The receptors originated from an elderly woman with COVID-19, enrolled during active disease. The CDR3 runs from the conserved cysteine through the conserved F or W. A D gene is named only where the DNA matches it firmly. The size field is filled for only some rows; it gives once, few, many or a size class.

D gene,CDR3 length,J gene,clone size,V gene,CDR3 DNA,CDR3 protein
NA,16,TRBJ2-7,NA,TRBV5-1,TGCGCCAGCTGTTGTACAAACGGACAGATTACCTACGAGCAGTACTTC,CASCCTNGQITYEQYF
TRBD1,15,TRBJ2-3,NA,TRBV24-1,TGTGCCACCAGTGATTGGGAACAGGGGGCAGATACGCAGTATTTT,CATSDWEQGADTQYF
NA,13,TRBJ1-5,NA,TRBV12-5,TGTGCTAGTGGTTTCGAGGGCAATCAGCCCCAGCATTTT,CASGFEGNQPQHF
NA,16,TRBJ2-2,NA,TRBV23-1,TGCGCCAGCAGTCAATCGAACGGGTCGGGGACCGGGGAGCTGTTTTTT,CASSQSNGSGTGELFF
TRBD2,15,TRBJ2-1,NA,TRBV9,TGTGCCAGCAGCGTAGGTGGGACTAGCATCCATGAGCAGTTCTTC,CASSVGGTSIHEQFF
NA,12,TRBJ2-3,NA,TRBV7-8,TGTGCCAGCAGCCGACAGTTGGAGACGCAGTATTTT,CASSRQLETQYF
TRBD2,14,TRBJ2-1,NA,TRBV7-2,TGTGCCAGCAGACCACTGGGACTAGCGGGGTTGCAGTTCTTC,CASRPLGLAGLQFF
NA,16,TRBJ2-3,NA,TRBV27,TGTGCCAGCACCGCCCGGGCGCGGGCGGGCACAGATACGCAGTATTTT,CASTARARAGTDTQYF
NA,15,TRBJ2-5,NA,TRBV6-1,TGTGCCAGCAGTGCTCTTCCGGGACTCCCAGAGACCCAGTACTTC,CASSALPGLPETQYF
NA,12,TRBJ2-7,NA,TRBV2,TGTGCCAGCCTGGGGCGAAACTACGAGCAGTACTTC,CASLGRNYEQYF
NA,15,TRBJ2-3,few,TRBV6-1,TGTGCCAGCAGTGAAGCGTGGGACACCACAGATACGCAGTATTTT,CASSEAWDTTDTQYF
TRBD1,16,TRBJ2-4,NA,TRBV29-1,TGCAGCGTTGAGGCAGGGGGAAGAAGAGCCAAAAACATTCAGTACTTC,CSVEAGGRRAKNIQYF
TRBD2,16,TRBJ2-5,NA,TRBV4-1,TGCGCCAGCAGCCAAGGCCTAGCGGGGGGCCGGGAGACCCAGTACTTC,CASSQGLAGGRETQYF
NA,14,TRBJ2-1,NA,TRBV27,TGTGCCAGCAGTCTAGCGTCGTTCTACAATGAGCAGTTCTTC,CASSLASFYNEQFF
NA,16,TRBJ2-1,NA,TRBV21-1,TGTGCCAGCAGCAACAGGGGGCCTGGTCACAGCAATGAGCAGTTCTTC,CASSNRGPGHSNEQFF
TRBD1,17,TRBJ1-6,NA,TRBV5-5,TGTGCCAGCAGCTTGTCGGGCCAGGGGGCGCGAAGTTCACCCCTCCACTTT,CASSLSGQGARSSPLHF
TRBD1,19,TRBJ1-6,NA,TRBV7-2,TGTGCCAGCAGCTTAGGTCTCACAGGGGGTGGTACCTATAATTCACCCCTCCACTTT,CASSLGLTGGGTYNSPLHF
TRBD2,16,TRBJ2-3,NA,TRBV9,TGTGCCAGCAGCGGGGGGACTAGCGGGAGGCCAGATACGCAGTATTTT,CASSGGTSGRPDTQYF
NA,17,TRBJ2-4,NA,TRBV5-6,TGTGCCAGCAGCCCTTACGGACAGAATTTAGCCAAAAACATTCAGTACTTC,CASSPYGQNLAKNIQYF
TRBD1,15,TRBJ2-7,NA,TRBV5-8,TGTGCCAGCAGCGGACACAGGGGGCTCAGGGCCGAGCAGTACTTC,CASSGHRGLRAEQYF
NA,15,TRBJ1-5,NA,TRBV19,TGTGCCAGTAGTATTACGGGGAAATCCAATCAGCCCCAGCATTTT,CASSITGKSNQPQHF
TRBD2,15,TRBJ2-1,once,TRBV5-6,TGTGCCAGCAGCAGCCTAGCGGGAGCTGTCCATGAGCAGTTCTTC,CASSSLAGAVHEQFF
TRBD1,15,TRBJ1-6,NA,TRBV30,TGTGCCTGGAGTATCTCGGGACAGCATAATTCACCCCTCCACTTT,CAWSISGQHNSPLHF
NA,13,TRBJ2-7,NA,TRBV7-6,TGTGCCAGCAGCTCGACAGGTTCCTACGAGCAGTACTTC,CASSSTGSYEQYF
NA,14,TRBJ1-1,NA,TRBV6-6,TGTGCCAGCGCCCTCCAACGGGAGAACACTGAAGCTTTCTTT,CASALQRENTEAFF
TRBD2,15,TRBJ2-2,NA,TRBV3-1/TRBV3-2,TGTGCCAGCAGCCAATCAATCCTAGCGGTCGGGGAGCTGTTTTTT,CASSQSILAVGELFF
TRBD1,15,TRBJ2-5,NA,TRBV10-1,TGCGCCAGCAGTGAGGACAGGGGTAGGGGGGAGACCCAGTACTTC,CASSEDRGRGETQYF
NA,11,TRBJ2-1,few,TRBV7-2,TGTGCCAGCAGCTTGCAGAATGAGCAGTTCTTC,CASSLQNEQFF
TRBD2,15,TRBJ2-3,NA,TRBV6-5,TGTGCCAGCAGGTCTGGGGGGACTAGCGGAGATACGCAGTATTTT,CASRSGGTSGDTQYF
NA,13,TRBJ2-1,few,TRBV27,TGTGCCAGCAGTGACCGAGGCTACAATGAGCAGTTCTTC,CASSDRGYNEQFF
TRBD1,13,TRBJ1-2,NA,TRBV18,TGTGCCAGCTCACCAAGGACAGGTGAAGGCTACACCTTC,CASSPRTGEGYTF
TRBD1,13,TRBJ2-7,NA,TRBV25-1,TGTGCCAGCAGTAGACAGGGGGCTTACGAGCAGTACTTC,CASSRQGAYEQYF
TRBD1,14,TRBJ2-2,NA,TRBV6-5,TGTGCCAGTAAGGACAGGACGAACACCGGGGAGCTGTTTTTT,CASKDRTNTGELFF
TRBD1,16,TRBJ2-2,NA,TRBV10-3,TGTGCCATCAGCCCTACCGGGACAGGGAACGCCGGGGAGCTGTTTTTT,CAISPTGTGNAGELFF
NA,14,TRBJ2-7,NA,TRBV19,TGTGCCAGTAGTCCCGACCCCGCGGCCCGCGAGCAGTACTTC,CASSPDPAAREQYF
NA,15,TRBJ1-5,few,TRBV11-2,TGTGCCAGCAGCTTGGGACACCAAAGCAATCAGCCCCAGCATTTT,CASSLGHQSNQPQHF
NA,13,TRBJ1-4,NA,TRBV14,TGTGCCAGCAGCCTCCGCCTGGGCGAAAAACTGTTTTTT,CASSLRLGEKLFF
TRBD1,14,TRBJ2-7,NA,TRBV5-5,TGTGCCAGCAGGCGACAGGGTAGCTCCTACGAGCAGTACTTC,CASRRQGSSYEQYF
TRBD2,16,TRBJ2-1,NA,TRBV7-8,TGTGCCAGCAGCTTAGTGGTAGCGGGACCCTACAATGAGCAGTTCTTC,CASSLVVAGPYNEQFF
TRBD1,13,TRBJ1-2,NA,TRBV2,TGTGCCAGCAGCGGGGGACAGTACTATGGCTACACCTTC,CASSGGQYYGYTF
NA,14,TRBJ1-1,NA,TRBV28,TGTGCCAGCATAGAGGAGGGTTGGAACACTGAAGCTTTCTTT,CASIEEGWNTEAFF
NA,17,TRBJ1-6,NA,TRBV25-1,TGTGCCAGCAGTGAATTTAACCAAGGACAGAACAATTCACCCCTCCACTTT,CASSEFNQGQNNSPLHF
NA,13,TRBJ1-2,NA,TRBV4-1,TGCGCCAGCAGCCACGACCAGGGTCGCGACTACACCTTC,CASSHDQGRDYTF
NA,13,TRBJ2-2,NA,TRBV10-3,TGTGCCATCAGTGAGTTAAACACCGGGGAGCTGTTTTTT,CAISELNTGELFF
NA,14,TRBJ2-4,NA,TRBV6-2/TRBV6-3,TGTGCCAGCAGTTACTCGGGCAGGGAGGACATTCAGTACTTC,CASSYSGREDIQYF
NA,13,TRBJ1-1,NA,TRBV7-3,TGTGCCAGCAGCTTTAACTGGAACACTGAAGCTTTCTTT,CASSFNWNTEAFF
NA,12,TRBJ2-3,NA,TRBV7-3,TGTGCCAGCAGCCTAGCCGGCTCAACGCAGTATTTT,CASSLAGSTQYF
TRBD1,15,TRBJ2-3,NA,TRBV6-5,TGTGCCAGCAGTTACTCGGGGACAGCGACAGATACGCAGTATTTT,CASSYSGTATDTQYF
NA,13,TRBJ2-7,NA,TRBV5-4,TGTGCCAGCAGCTTGGCAGGGATCCACGAGCAGTACTTC,CASSLAGIHEQYF
NA,14,TRBJ1-6,NA,TRBV19,TGTGCCAGTAGTATTGGGGCAGGGGTTTCACCCCTCCACTTT,CASSIGAGVSPLHF
NA,13,TRBJ2-3,NA,TRBV29-1,TGCAGCGTCCCCGGGACTGCTATGCAGACGCAGTATTTT,CSVPGTAMQTQYF
TRBD2,15,TRBJ2-3,once,TRBV28,TGTGCCAGCAGGACCCCCTCGGCGGGAGGAGATACGCAGTATTTT,CASRTPSAGGDTQYF
TRBD2,17,TRBJ2-3,NA,TRBV2,TGTGCCAGCACAGCTCCTCCGGGACTACCCTCCCCAGATACGCAGTATTTT,CASTAPPGLPSPDTQYF
TRBD1,13,TRBJ1-2,NA,TRBV6-5,TGTGCCAGTCCGAGGGGGCGCGACTATGGCTACACCTTC,CASPRGRDYGYTF
NA,14,TRBJ2-1,NA,TRBV2,TGTGCCAGCAGTTATAGCGGATCCTACGATGAGCAGTTCTTC,CASSYSGSYDEQFF
TRBD1,15,TRBJ1-2,once,TRBV19,TGTGCCAGTAGGACAACCGGGACAGGGCTCCCTGGCTACACCTTC,CASRTTGTGLPGYTF
TRBD1,14,TRBJ2-3,NA,TRBV5-1,TGCGCCAGCAGCCACGGACAGGGTATAGATACGCAGTATTTT,CASSHGQGIDTQYF
TRBD1,16,TRBJ1-1,NA,TRBV11-3,TGTGCCAGCAGCTTTGGGCAGGGGGGAGGAAACACTGAAGCTTTCTTT,CASSFGQGGGNTEAFF
TRBD1,14,TRBJ2-3,NA,TRBV5-4,TGTGCCAGCAGCTTAAGGGGGCGAGGGGATACGCAGTATTTT,CASSLRGRGDTQYF